Listed below are T cell receptor beta chains from one sample, sequenced in a study of T cell changes during pregnancy in multiple sclerosis. This table comes from immunoSEQ multiplex PCR, and its TCRdb copy is limited to in-frame clones, with some not included. The sample lists under 100,000 clones; nearly 95% were seen once. The input for sequencing was peripheral blood, taken in the second trimester of pregnancy. Source of these receptors: a female donor with multiple sclerosis, enrolled in a pregnancy study. Both conserved end residues are part of each CDR3. The D gene is left open where the match is weak. The size field is filled for only some rows; it gives once, few, many or a size class.

abundance	d_gene	v_gene	j_gene	CDR3nt	CDR3aa
-	-	TRBV18	TRBJ2-6	TGTGCCAGCTCACCAATGGAGGTGGGGGCCAACGTCCTGACTTTC	CASSPMEVGANVLTF
-	TRBD2	TRBV18	TRBJ2-1	TGTGCCAGCTCACCCGTTAGGCAGCGCGGGAGCTCCTACAATGAGCAGTTCTTC	CASSPVRQRGSSYNEQFF
-	-	TRBV9	TRBJ1-1	TGTGCCAGCGGAGTTTCGTTGAACACTGAAGCTTTCTTT	CASGVSLNTEAFF
-	TRBD1	TRBV13	TRBJ1-2	TGTGCCAGCAGCCTCGGGACAGGCTATGGCTACACCTTC	CASSLGTGYGYTF
-	-	TRBV6-5	TRBJ1-1	TGTGCCAGCAGTTACATCGGGGACACTGAAGCTTTCTTT	CASSYIGDTEAFF
-	-	TRBV4-1	TRBJ2-7	TGCGCCAGCAGCCAAGATCCCGGACAGATCTACGAGCAGTACTTC	CASSQDPGQIYEQYF
-	TRBD2	TRBV19	TRBJ2-7	TGTGCCAGTAGTAATCTAGGACTAGCGGGAAGCTCCTACGAGCAGTACTTC	CASSNLGLAGSSYEQYF
once	-	TRBV10-3	TRBJ2-5	TGTGCCATCAGTGACCGGGGGACGGAGACCCAGTACTTC	CAISDRGTETQYF
-	-	TRBV4-2	TRBJ1-2	TGTGCCAGCAGCTCGGGGGAAGGACCTTATGGCTACACCTTC	CASSSGEGPYGYTF
-	-	TRBV5-1	TRBJ1-1	TGCGCCAGCAGCCCAACCACAGGGATGAACACTGAAGCTTTCTTT	CASSPTTGMNTEAFF
-	-	TRBV28	TRBJ2-5	TGTGCCAGCAGTTTTCAGGGGCAAGAGACCCAGTACTTC	CASSFQGQETQYF
-	-	TRBV28	TRBJ2-3	TGTGCCAGCCGCGGGCCGGTCGTTACGCAGTATTTT	CASRGPVVTQYF
few	-	TRBV19	TRBJ1-1	TGTGCCAGTAGGATCGGAGACACTGAAGCTTTCTTT	CASRIGDTEAFF
-	-	TRBV6-1	TRBJ1-2	TGTGCCAGCAGGGGAGGGGACTCTACTAACTATGGCTACACCTTC	CASRGGDSTNYGYTF
-	TRBD1	TRBV7-2	TRBJ1-1	TGTGCCAGCAGCTTAACAGGGGGCGAGGCCTTTGGAGCTTTCTTT	CASSLTGGEAFGAFF
-	TRBD1	TRBV25-1	TRBJ1-1	TGTGCCAGCAGTTTGGACAGGGGAACTGAAGCTTTCTTT	CASSLDRGTEAFF
-	-	TRBV4-1	TRBJ2-2	TGCGCCAGCAAGGGGGAATCGAACACCGGGGAGCTGTTTTTT	CASKGESNTGELFF